The 28 T cell receptor beta chains presented below share a single source sample, sequenced in a study of blood T cell repertoires in COVID-19. Generated by immunoSEQ multiplex PCR, the TCRdb table keeps only in-frame clones and is missing some. The data contain about 97,000 clones, 70% to 85% of them singletons. The specimen sequenced was peripheral blood. Receptors were obtained from a man in his 60s with active or convalescent COVID-19.

The chain uses TRBV7-2 and TRBJ1-3; unclear D gene. The CDR3 is made up of 16 amino acids. Between the trimmed V and J ends, which lost 3 bases and 0 bases, there was a span of 12 bases. Germline CDR1 is SGHTA and CDR2 is FQGNSA. This CDR3 reads CASSFAETSSGNTIYF. The CDR3 nucleotides read TGTGCCAGCAGCTTCGCCGAGACAAGCTCTGGAAACACCATATATTTT.

This chain uses TRBV30 with TRBJ2-4, with a weak D call TRBD1 (6 bases). The V gene's germline CDR1 is GTSNPN and CDR2 SVGIG (reference sequence). V lost 3 bases, J lost 0 bases, and 15 bases lay in between. CDR3 length: 16 residues. As DNA, the CDR3 is TGTGCCTGGAGCGCAAGGGGGTCCTTAGCCAAAAACATTCAGTACTTC. Protein: CAWSARGSLAKNIQYF.

This chain links TRBV6-5 with TRBJ2-1; no clear D. The V end was cut by 5 bases, the J end by 0 bases, with 11 bases between. This CDR3 comprises 15 residues. Germline assignment: CDR1 MNHEY and CDR2 SVGAGI. The CDR3 region has the DNA TGTGCCAGCAGTCCCCTTAGGAGCTCCTACAATGAGCAGTTCTTC. It is translated as CASSPLRSSYNEQFF.

The chain carries TRBV3-1 (or the pseudogene TRBV3-2) and TRBJ2-7; the match to TRBD1 covers 10 bases. CDR1 and CDR2 from the germline V gene are LGHDT and YNNKEL (reference sequence). Trimming at V came to 10 bases and at J to 5 bases, leaving 11 bases not matched to a gene. This CDR3 is 14 amino acids long. The CDR3 loop reads CAKRNRDRGDEQYV. The CDR3 nucleotides are TGTGCCAAGCGAAACCGGGACAGGGGAGACGAGCAGTACGTC.

The genes are TRBV9 and TRBJ1-3; no clear D. Germline assignment: CDR1 SGDLS and CDR2 YYNGEE. This CDR3 contains 13 residues. Trimming removed 4 bases at V and 0 bases at J, with 5 bases between. DNA of the CDR3: TGTGCCAGCAGCCCCAGCTCTGGAAACACCATATATTTT. Translated: CASSPSSGNTIYF.

This clone was seen a handful of times. The genes are TRBV28 and TRBJ2-5; 8 nucleotides line up with TRBD2. Per germline, CDR1 MDHEN and CDR2 SYDVKM. The ends lost 2 bases at V and 4 bases at J; junction bases unmatched: 3. The CDR3 is 14 amino acids. This CDR3 is CASSLSGRTETQYF. CDR3 nucleotides: TGTGCCAGCAGTTTAAGCGGGAGAACAGAGACCCAGTACTTC.

This chain uses TRBV12-3 or TRBV12-4 with TRBJ2-5; perhaps TRBD1 as D (5 bases). This CDR3 region has 13 residues. Trimming removed 5 bases at V and 3 bases at J, with 10 bases between. CDR3 nucleotide sequence: TGTGCCAGCAGTACTCCGACAGAAGAGACCCAGTACTTC. Its protein product is CASSTPTEETQYF.

The chain has TRBV11-3 and TRBJ1-2; TRBD1 matches 7 bases. The CDR3 contains 13 residues. V lost 3 bases to trimming and J lost 4 bases; unmatched junction nucleotides: 2. Per germline, CDR1 SGHNT and CDR2 YENEEA. Here the CDR3 DNA reads TGTGCCAGCAGCTTGGGACAGCTCTATGGCTACACCTTC. It is translated as CASSLGQLYGYTF.

V and J are TRBV2 and TRBJ2-7, with D perhaps TRBD2 (5 bases). Trimming cost V 0 bases and J 0 bases, with 9 bases left between them. In germline, CDR1 is SNHLY, CDR2 FYNNEI. The CDR3 consists of 15 residues. This CDR3 is CASSEAGGLSYEQYF. CDR3 nucleotide sequence: TGTGCCAGCAGTGAAGCCGGCGGACTCTCCTACGAGCAGTACTTC.

Only a few counts were recorded for this clone. Distinct nucleotide sequences in the sample also encode this CDR3. The chain recombines TRBV28 with TRBJ1-2; 8 bases match TRBD1. Trimming cost V 3 bases and J 3 bases; bases outside gene matches: 3. CDR3 length equals 14 residues. The germline V gene encodes CDR1 MDHEN and CDR2 SYDVKM. The chain's CDR3 is CASSLQQGDYGYTF. The CDR3 DNA reads TGTGCCAGCAGTTTGCAACAGGGGGACTATGGCTACACCTTC.

The rearrangement uses TRBV2 and TRBJ2-7; TRBD2 is a possible D gene (5 bases). V lost 6 bases, J lost 6 bases, and 12 bases lay in between. The CDR3 is 12 residues long. CDR1 and CDR2 (germline): SNHLY, FYNNEI. CDR3 sequence reads: CASRRWELEQYF. In nucleotides, the CDR3 is TGTGCCAGCAGGCGTTGGGAGCTCGAGCAGTACTTC.

This chain uses TRBV6-2 or TRBV6-3 with TRBJ2-4, with 7 bases matching TRBD2. The V segment lost 6 bases and the J segment 2 bases; nucleotides outside the gene matches: 16. The CDR3 length is 18 residues. Germline values: CDR1 MNHEY, CDR2 SVGEGT. The CDR3 spells CASSFAGRAGESKNIQYF. CDR3 nucleotide sequence: TGTGCCAGCAGCTTCGCCGGGCGGGCGGGAGAATCCAAAAACATTCAGTACTTC.

V and J are TRBV7-9 and TRBJ2-7; 8 bases fit TRBD1. This CDR3 is built from 14 residues. Germline values: CDR1 SEHNR, CDR2 FQNEAQ (reference sequence). With 5 bases clipped from V and 2 bases from J, the junction kept 5 bases outside the gene matches. DNA for the CDR3: TGTGCCAGCAGCCCAGGACAGGGACCCTACGAGCAGTACGTC. This sequence encodes CASSPGQGPYEQYV.

The J gene is TRBJ2-5, the V gene TRBV18; 9 positions match TRBD2. The CDR3 length is 16 residues. Trimming cost V 3 bases and J 5 bases; bases outside gene matches: 10. Per germline, CDR1 KGHSH and CDR2 LQKENI. In DNA, the CDR3 is TGTGCCAGCTCACCTGTTGGCGGGAGGGCCACGGAGACCCAGTACTTC. It codes for CASSPVGGRATETQYF.

The table lists this clone with a count of one. This chain connects TRBV4-3 to TRBJ2-1; 10 bases are a match to TRBD2. Losses at the gene ends were 1 base for V and 8 bases for J; bases not matched to a gene: 8. This CDR3 is built from 16 residues. Germline CDR1 LGHNA, CDR2 YSLEER. The CDR3 sequence is CASSQAPAGGQDEQFF. DNA of the CDR3: TGCGCCAGCAGCCAAGCACCAGCGGGAGGGCAGGATGAGCAGTTCTTC.

This clone was observed a few times. The chain joins TRBV6-1 to TRBJ2-1; the D gene is possibly TRBD2 (6 bases). V lost 4 bases and J 8 bases, leaving 21 bases between the germline ends. Germline lookup yields CDR1 MNHNS and CDR2 SASEGT. This CDR3 region has 16 residues. CDR3 region: CASSGGAGPIRDEQFF. In DNA form, the CDR3 reads TGTGCCAGCAGTGGTGGGGCGGGACCCATTAGGGATGAGCAGTTCTTC.

The chain employs TRBV6-5 and TRBJ1-5, with D tentatively TRBD1 (6 bases). Trimming removed 9 bases at V and 2 bases at J, with 17 bases between. This CDR3 spans 15 amino acids. Germline V gene sequence: CDR1 MNHEY, CDR2 SVGAGI. The CDR3 nucleotides are TGTGCCAGTAAGGGGGGGGAAGGGGGCAATCAGCCCCAGCATTTT. Translating gives CASKGGEGGNQPQHF.

The chain links TRBV6-5 to TRBJ1-1; D gene unclear. V was cut by 5 bases and J by 4 bases, with 14 bases left in between. Germline V gene sequence: CDR1 MNHEY, CDR2 SVGAGI. This CDR3 is built from 14 residues. CDR3 sequence (DNA): TGTGCCAGCAGTAAAATCGACCGGGTCACTGAAGCTTTCTTT. The encoded protein is CASSKIDRVTEAFF.

This clone turned up a few times. The chain combines TRBV2 with TRBJ1-5; D unclear. CDR1 SNHLY and CDR2 FYNNEI come from the germline V gene. Trimming left V 6 bases short and J 1 base short, with 10 bases between. There are 14 residues in the CDR3. CDR3: CASSGDLSNQPQHF. CDR3 sequence (DNA): TGTGCCAGCAGCGGAGACTTAAGCAATCAGCCCCAGCATTTT.

CDR3: CASSPQGGPPGYGYTF. The CDR3 region has the DNA TGTGCCAGCAGCCCTCAGGGGGGCCCCCCGGGGTATGGCTACACCTTC. The V gene is TRBV14, the J gene TRBJ1-2; 7 bases map to TRBD1. Per germline, CDR1 SGHDN and CDR2 FVKESK. The CDR3 loop spans 16 amino acids. V lost 4 bases, J lost 5 bases, and 13 bases stayed unmatched.

The V and J genes are TRBV5-1 and TRBJ2-3, with 8 bases that match TRBD1. V was pared by 1 base and J by 6 bases, with 7 bases of the junction left unmatched. Germline V gives CDR1 SGHRS, CDR2 YFSETQ. The CDR3 has 15 residues. The CDR3 sequence is CASSLPTGAGDTQYF. The CDR3 region has the DNA TGCGCCAGCAGCTTGCCGACAGGGGCGGGGGATACGCAGTATTTT.

The CDR3 protein is CASSLAYTDTQYF. The CDR3 DNA is TGTGCCAGCAGCTTAGCATACACAGATACGCAGTATTTT. The genes are TRBV7-9 and TRBJ2-3; no clear D. V lost 0 bases and J lost 2, with 3 bases in between. Germline V gene lookup returns CDR1 SEHNR and CDR2 FQNEAQ (reference sequence). The CDR3 consists of 13 residues.

The chain combines TRBV6-5 with TRBJ1-6; D may be TRBD1 (5 bases). Germline-derived CDR1 and CDR2 are MNHEY and SVGAGI. Trimming took 7 bases from V and 6 from J, leaving 10 bases between them. This CDR3 has 13 amino acids. CDR3 sequence (DNA): TGTGCCAGCATAGCGGGGGTTAATTCACCCCTCCACTTT. It encodes CASIAGVNSPLHF.

V usage is TRBV4-2 and J usage is TRBJ2-2; 7 bases are shared with TRBD2. After removal of 1 base from V and 4 bases from J, the junction contained 3 bases not matched to a gene. The germline gives CDR1 LGHNA, CDR2 YNFKEQ. There are 15 residues in the CDR3. The CDR3 is CASSQAGGSTGELFF. DNA for the CDR3: TGTGCCAGCAGCCAAGCTGGCGGGAGCACCGGGGAGCTGTTTTTT.

V gene TRBV28 combines with J gene TRBJ2-7; 14 bases line up with TRBD2. There are 15 residues in the CDR3. After removal of 4 bases from V and 5 bases from J, the junction contained 4 bases not matched to a gene. Looked up from germline, CDR1 is MDHEN and CDR2 is SYDVKM. CDR3 loop: CASSSGTSGSDEQYF. CDR3 in DNA: TGTGCCAGCAGTTCAGGGACTAGCGGGAGTGACGAGCAGTACTTC.

The chain uses TRBV28 and TRBJ1-2; maybe TRBD1 (6 bases). Germline values: CDR1 MDHEN, CDR2 SYDVKM. The V end lost 4 bases, the J end lost 3 bases, and 12 bases lay between the germline ends. There are 14 residues in the CDR3. This CDR3 reads CASSSLQGYYGYTF. For the CDR3, the DNA is TGTGCCAGCAGTTCGTTACAGGGATACTATGGCTACACCTTC.

The chain employs TRBV18 and TRBJ2-1; the D is unclear. The germline CDR1 and CDR2 sequences are KGHSH and LQKENI. V was shortened by 1 base and J by 6 bases, with 4 bases between the two germline ends. The CDR3 is 12 amino acids. CDR3 region: CASSPHGNEQFF. CDR3 sequence (DNA): TGTGCCAGCTCACCACACGGCAATGAGCAGTTCTTC.

In its sample, this clone was seen many times. The chain carries TRBV7-9 and TRBJ2-5; 9 bases are a match to TRBD1. V was pared by 4 bases and J by 3 bases, with 3 bases of the junction left unmatched. The length of the CDR3 is 14 residues. The germline V gene has CDR1 SEHNR and CDR2 FQNEAQ (reference sequence). CDR3 amino acids: CASSWGQGKETQYF. CDR3 in DNA: TGTGCCAGCAGCTGGGGACAGGGAAAAGAGACCCAGTACTTC. Drawing the rest from reference TRBV7-9 and TRBJ2-5, the complete variable domain is DTGVSQNPRHKITKRGQNVTFRCDPISEHNRLYWYRQTLGQGPEFLTYFQNEAQLEKSRLLSDRFSAERPKGSFSTLEIQRTEQGDSAMYLCASSWGQGKETQYFGPGTRLLVL.